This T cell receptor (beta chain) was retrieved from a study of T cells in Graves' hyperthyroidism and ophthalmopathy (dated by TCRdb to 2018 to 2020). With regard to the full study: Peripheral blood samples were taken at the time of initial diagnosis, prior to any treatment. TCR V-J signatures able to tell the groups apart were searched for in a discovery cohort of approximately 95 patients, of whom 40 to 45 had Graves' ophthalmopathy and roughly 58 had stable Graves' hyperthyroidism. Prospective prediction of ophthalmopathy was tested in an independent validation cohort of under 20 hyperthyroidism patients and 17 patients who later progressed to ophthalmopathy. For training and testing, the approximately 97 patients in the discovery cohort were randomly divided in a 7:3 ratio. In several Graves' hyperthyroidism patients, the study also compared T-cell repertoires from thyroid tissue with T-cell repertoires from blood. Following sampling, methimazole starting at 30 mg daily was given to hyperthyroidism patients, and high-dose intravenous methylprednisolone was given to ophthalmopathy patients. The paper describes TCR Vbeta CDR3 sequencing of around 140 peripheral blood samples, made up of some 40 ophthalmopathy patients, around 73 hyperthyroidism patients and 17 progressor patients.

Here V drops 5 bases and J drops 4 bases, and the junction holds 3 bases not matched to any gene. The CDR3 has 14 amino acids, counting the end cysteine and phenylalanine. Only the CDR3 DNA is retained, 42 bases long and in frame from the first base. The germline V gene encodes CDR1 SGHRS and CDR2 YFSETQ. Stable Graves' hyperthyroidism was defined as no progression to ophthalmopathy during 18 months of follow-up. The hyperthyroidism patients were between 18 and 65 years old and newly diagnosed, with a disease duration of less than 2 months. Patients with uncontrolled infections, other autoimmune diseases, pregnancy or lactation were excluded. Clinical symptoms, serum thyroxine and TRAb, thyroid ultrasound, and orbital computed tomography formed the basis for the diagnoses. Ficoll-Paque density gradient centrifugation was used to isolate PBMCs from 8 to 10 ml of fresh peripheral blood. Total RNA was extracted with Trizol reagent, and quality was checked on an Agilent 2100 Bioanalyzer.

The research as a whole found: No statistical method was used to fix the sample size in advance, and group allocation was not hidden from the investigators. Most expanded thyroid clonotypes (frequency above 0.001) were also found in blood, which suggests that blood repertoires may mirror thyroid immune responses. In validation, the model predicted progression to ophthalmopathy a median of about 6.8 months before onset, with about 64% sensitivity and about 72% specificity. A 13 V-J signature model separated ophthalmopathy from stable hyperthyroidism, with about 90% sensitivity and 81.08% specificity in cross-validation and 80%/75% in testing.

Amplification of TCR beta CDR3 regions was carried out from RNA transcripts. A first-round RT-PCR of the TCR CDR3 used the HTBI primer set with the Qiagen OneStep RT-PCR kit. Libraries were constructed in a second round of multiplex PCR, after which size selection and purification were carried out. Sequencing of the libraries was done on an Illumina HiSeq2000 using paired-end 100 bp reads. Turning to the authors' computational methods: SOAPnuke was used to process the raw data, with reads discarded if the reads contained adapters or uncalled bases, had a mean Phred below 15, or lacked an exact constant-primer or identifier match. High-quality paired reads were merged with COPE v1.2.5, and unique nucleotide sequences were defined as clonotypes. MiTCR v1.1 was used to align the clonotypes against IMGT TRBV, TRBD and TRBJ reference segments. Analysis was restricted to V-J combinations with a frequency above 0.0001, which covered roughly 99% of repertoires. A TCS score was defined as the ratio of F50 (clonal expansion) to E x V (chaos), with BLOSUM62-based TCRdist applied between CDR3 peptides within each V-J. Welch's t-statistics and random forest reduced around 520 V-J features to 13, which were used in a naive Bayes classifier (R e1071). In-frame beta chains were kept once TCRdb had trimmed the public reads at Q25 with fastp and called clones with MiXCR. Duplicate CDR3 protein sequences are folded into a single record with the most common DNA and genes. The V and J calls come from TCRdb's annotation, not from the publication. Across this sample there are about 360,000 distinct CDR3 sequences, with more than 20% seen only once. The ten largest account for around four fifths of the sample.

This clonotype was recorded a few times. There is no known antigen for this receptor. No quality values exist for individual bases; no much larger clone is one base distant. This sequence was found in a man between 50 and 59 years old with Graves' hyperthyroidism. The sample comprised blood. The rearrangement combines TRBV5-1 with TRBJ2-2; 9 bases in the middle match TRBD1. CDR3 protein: CASRLQGATGELFF. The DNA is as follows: TGCGCCAGCAGGTTACAGGGGGCCACCGGGGAGCTGTTTTTT. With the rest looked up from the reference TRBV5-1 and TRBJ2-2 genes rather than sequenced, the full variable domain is KAGVTQTPRYLIKTRGQQVTLSCSPISGHRSVSWYQQTPGQGLQFLFEYFSETQRNKGNFPGRFSGRQFSNSRSEMNVSTLELGDSALYLCASRLQGATGELFFGEGSRLTVL.